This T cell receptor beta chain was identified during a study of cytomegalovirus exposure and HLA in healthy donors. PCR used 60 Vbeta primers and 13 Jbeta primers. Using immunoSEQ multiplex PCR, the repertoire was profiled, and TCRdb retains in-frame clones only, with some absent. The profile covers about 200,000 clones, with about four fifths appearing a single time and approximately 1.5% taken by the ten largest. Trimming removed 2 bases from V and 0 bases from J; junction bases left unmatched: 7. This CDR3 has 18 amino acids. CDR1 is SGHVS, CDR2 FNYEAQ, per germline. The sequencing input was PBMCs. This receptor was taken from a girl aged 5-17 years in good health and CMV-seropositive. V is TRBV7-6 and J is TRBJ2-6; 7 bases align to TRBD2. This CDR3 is CASSLMPSGDSGANVLTF. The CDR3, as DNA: TGTGCCAGCAGCTTAATGCCCAGCGGGGACTCTGGGGCCAACGTCCTGACTTTC.